Listed below are T cell receptor beta chains from one sample, sequenced in a study of T cells after yellow fever vaccination. TCRdb itself ran the 5' RACE reads through MiXCR, one entry per CDR3 protein. Of about 300,000 distinct CDR3 sequences in the sample, 3% to 4.5% were seen once. Sequenced here: PBMCs, sampled 5 days after the yellow fever booster vaccination. These receptors all come from a man younger than 30 who received the YFV17D yellow fever vaccine. The CDR3 runs from the conserved cysteine through the conserved F or W. D genes are given only for firm matches. Some rows mark clone size as missing; the rest say once, few, many or name a class of expanded clone.

>TRBJ2-5|TRBV19|13|NA|NA
CASLLQGTETQYF
TGTGCCAGCTTACTACAGGGAACGGAGACCCAGTACTTC
>TRBJ1-1|TRBV7-9|13|NA|NA
CASTPTLNTEAFF
TGTGCCAGCACCCCTACATTGAACACTGAAGCTTTCTTT
>TRBJ1-1|TRBV6-2/TRBV6-3|13|NA|NA
CASSYLSGAEAFF
TGTGCCAGCAGTTACTTAAGCGGCGCTGAAGCTTTCTTT
>TRBJ2-1|TRBV7-2|15|NA|NA
CASSLAATMGNEQFF
TGTGCCAGCAGCTTAGCGGCGACTATGGGCAATGAGCAGTTCTTC
>TRBJ1-1|TRBV7-2|14|TRBD1|many
CASSLRQGLTEAFF
TGTGCCAGCAGCCTACGACAGGGGTTGACTGAAGCTTTCTTT
>TRBJ2-2|TRBV5-1|14|NA|many
CASSTDPNTGELFF
TGCGCCAGCAGCACGGACCCGAACACCGGGGAGCTGTTTTTT
>TRBJ2-1|TRBV6-2/TRBV6-3|12|NA|many
CASSYLYNEQFF
TGTGCCAGCAGTTACCTCTACAATGAGCAGTTCTTC
>TRBJ1-2|TRBV18|14|TRBD1|few
CASSPGDRVYGYTF
TGTGCCAGCTCACCGGGGGACAGAGTCTATGGCTACACCTTC
>TRBJ1-1|TRBV6-6|12|NA|few
CASRPGSAEAFF
TGTGCCAGCAGGCCCGGATCGGCTGAAGCTTTCTTT
>TRBJ1-1|TRBV24-1|13|TRBD1|NA
CATSGEGATEAFF
TGTGCCACCAGTGGAGAGGGGGCGACTGAAGCTTTCTTT
>TRBJ1-3|TRBV5-1|15|NA|many
CASSFGQTSGNTIYF
TGCGCCAGCAGCTTCGGGCAGACCTCTGGAAACACCATATATTTT
>TRBJ2-2|TRBV10-3|14|NA|NA
CAISDVTNTGELFF
TGTGCCATCTCCGACGTTACGAACACCGGGGAGCTGTTTTTT
>TRBJ2-5|TRBV4-2|16|TRBD2|NA
CASSQGGGGRGETQYF
TGTGCCAGCAGCCAAGGGGGCGGGGGAAGGGGAGAGACCCAGTACTTC
>TRBJ1-2|TRBV5-4|16|NA|NA
CASSLAGGRRSGGYTF
TGTGCCAGCAGCTTGGCCGGGGGACGGAGGTCCGGTGGCTACACCTTC
>TRBJ2-3|TRBV5-1|17|NA|many
CASSPKGGPPGTDTQYF
TGCGCCAGCAGCCCGAAGGGGGGCCCTCCTGGCACAGATACGCAGTATTTT
>TRBJ1-2|TRBV4-1|15|NA|NA
CASSPFQGLAYGYTF
TGCGCCAGCAGCCCCTTTCAGGGATTGGCCTATGGCTACACCTTC
>TRBJ1-2|TRBV5-1|18|NA|few
CASSGRTFYRAPVSGYTF
TGCGCCAGCAGCGGGAGAACCTTCTACAGGGCGCCTGTAAGTGGCTACACCTTC
>TRBJ2-5|TRBV25-1|14|NA|many
CASSESGLAETQYF
TGTGCCAGCAGTGAAAGTGGCTTAGCGGAGACCCAGTACTTC